The following is a T cell receptor (beta chain) sequence with its context. Its antigen is as yet unknown. Only in-frame clones appear in the TCRdb table, and some are missing; sequencing was by immunoSEQ multiplex PCR. Of over 80,000 clones in the sample, around 91% were seen once. This specimen comes from a study of T cell responses to AZD1222 COVID-19 vaccine. Whole-study findings and limits: Vaccine-associated CD4 TCRs ranged over spike, dominating at 160-218 and 743-854.

Trimming took 3 bases from V and 2 from J; bases not matched to a gene: 4. The germline V gene encodes CDR1 MGHDK and CDR2 SYGVNS. CDR3 length equals 15 residues. The sequencing used peripheral blood, collected on day 0 of AZD1222 vaccination. The chain uses TRBV25-1 and TRBJ1-1; 9 bases are shared with TRBD1. This clonotype originated in an adult in good health. In DNA, the CDR3 is TGTGCCAGCAGTGAGATGGGACAGGGAAACACTGAAGCTTTCTTT. Translation gives CASSEMGQGNTEAFF.